The 3 T cell receptor beta chains below were found in one sample sequenced in a study of T cell repertoires in cytomegalovirus infection. TCRdb re-called the reads with MiXCR, one entry per CDR3 protein. The profile shows about 570,000 distinct CDR3 sequences, 40% of them singletons. No antigen has been identified for these receptors. This specimen was cultured PBMCs, taken from culture after CMV antigen stimulation. All receptors derive from a human donor in good health (CMV status not recorded). Some clones in this sample may be carry-over from other donors' samples.

The chain links TRBV5-5 to TRBJ1-4; D uncertain. The V gene's germline CDR1 is SGHKS and CDR2 YYEKEE (reference sequence). The CDR3 has 15 residues. Trimming pared 0 bases from V and 0 bases from J, leaving 6 bases between. The CDR3 DNA sequence: TGTGCCAGCAGCTTGGTGCGGTCAACTAATGAAAAACTGTTTTTT. This encodes CASSLVRSTNEKLFF.

V is TRBV18 and J is TRBJ2-6; D remains unclear. V lost 0 bases and J lost 1, with 7 bases in between. Germline V lookup: CDR1 KGHSH, CDR2 LQKENI. The CDR3 totals 16 residues. CDR3 amino acids: CASSPPGLSGANVLTF. The CDR3 DNA sequence: TGTGCCAGCTCACCACCGGGGTTATCTGGGGCCAACGTCCTGACTTTC.

V and J are TRBV12-3 or TRBV12-4 and TRBJ1-4; TRBD1 matches at 9 bases. The CDR3 is made up of 15 amino acids. The trim removed 5 bases at V and 6 bases at J, leaving 7 bases unmatched. The CDR3 is CASSGARTGDEKLFF. CDR3 DNA: TGTGCCAGCAGTGGGGCAAGGACAGGGGATGAAAAACTGTTTTTT.